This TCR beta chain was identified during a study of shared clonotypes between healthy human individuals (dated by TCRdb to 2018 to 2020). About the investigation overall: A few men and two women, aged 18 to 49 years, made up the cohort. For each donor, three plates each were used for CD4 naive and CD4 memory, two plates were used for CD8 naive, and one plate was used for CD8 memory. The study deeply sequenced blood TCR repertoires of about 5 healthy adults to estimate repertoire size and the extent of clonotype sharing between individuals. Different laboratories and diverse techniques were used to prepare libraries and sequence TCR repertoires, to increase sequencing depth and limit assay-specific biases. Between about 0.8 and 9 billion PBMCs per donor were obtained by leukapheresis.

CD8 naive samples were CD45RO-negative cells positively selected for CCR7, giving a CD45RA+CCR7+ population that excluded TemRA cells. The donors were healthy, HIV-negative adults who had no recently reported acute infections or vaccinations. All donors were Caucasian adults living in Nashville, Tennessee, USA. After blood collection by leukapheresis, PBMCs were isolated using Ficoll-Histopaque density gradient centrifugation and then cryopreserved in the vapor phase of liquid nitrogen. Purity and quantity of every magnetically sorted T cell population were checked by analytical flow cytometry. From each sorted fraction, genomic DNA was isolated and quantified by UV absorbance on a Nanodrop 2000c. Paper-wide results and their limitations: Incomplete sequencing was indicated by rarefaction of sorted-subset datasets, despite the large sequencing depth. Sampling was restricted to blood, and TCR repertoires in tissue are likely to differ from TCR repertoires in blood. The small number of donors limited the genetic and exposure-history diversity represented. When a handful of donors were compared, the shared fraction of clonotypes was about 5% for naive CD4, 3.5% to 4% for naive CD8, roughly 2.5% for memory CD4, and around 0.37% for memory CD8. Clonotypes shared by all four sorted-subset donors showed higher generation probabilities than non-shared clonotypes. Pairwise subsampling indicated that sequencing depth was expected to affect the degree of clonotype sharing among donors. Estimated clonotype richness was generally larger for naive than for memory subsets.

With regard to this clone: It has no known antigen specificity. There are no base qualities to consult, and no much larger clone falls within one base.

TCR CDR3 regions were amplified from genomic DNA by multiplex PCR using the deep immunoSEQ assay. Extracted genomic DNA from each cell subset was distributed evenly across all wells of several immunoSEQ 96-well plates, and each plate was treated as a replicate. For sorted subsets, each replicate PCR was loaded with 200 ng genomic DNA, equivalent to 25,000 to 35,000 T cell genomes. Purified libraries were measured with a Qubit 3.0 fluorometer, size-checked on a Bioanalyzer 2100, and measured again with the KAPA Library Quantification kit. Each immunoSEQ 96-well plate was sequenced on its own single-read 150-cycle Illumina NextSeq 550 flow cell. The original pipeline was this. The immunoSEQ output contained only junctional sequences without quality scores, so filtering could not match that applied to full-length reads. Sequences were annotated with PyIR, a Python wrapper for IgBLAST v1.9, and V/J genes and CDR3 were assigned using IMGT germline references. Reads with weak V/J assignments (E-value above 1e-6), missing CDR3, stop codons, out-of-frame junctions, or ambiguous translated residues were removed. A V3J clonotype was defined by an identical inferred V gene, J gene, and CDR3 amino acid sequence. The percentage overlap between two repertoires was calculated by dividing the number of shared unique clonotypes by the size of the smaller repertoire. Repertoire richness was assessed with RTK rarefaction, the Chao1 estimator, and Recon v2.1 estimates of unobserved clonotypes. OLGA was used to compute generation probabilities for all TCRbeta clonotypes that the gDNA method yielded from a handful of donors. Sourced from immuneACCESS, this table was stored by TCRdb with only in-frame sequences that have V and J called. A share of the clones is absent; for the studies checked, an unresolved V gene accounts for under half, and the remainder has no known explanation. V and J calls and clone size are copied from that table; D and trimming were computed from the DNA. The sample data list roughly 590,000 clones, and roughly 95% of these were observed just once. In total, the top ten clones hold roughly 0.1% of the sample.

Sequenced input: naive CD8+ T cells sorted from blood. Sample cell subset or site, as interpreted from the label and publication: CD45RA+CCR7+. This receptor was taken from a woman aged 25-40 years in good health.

The CDR3 in this case is CASSSPRQDYSYEQYF. DNA sequence: TGTGCCAGCTCCTCCCCCCGACAGGACTACTCCTACGAGCAGTACTTC. The chain is encoded by TRBV28 joined to TRBJ2-7; the D gene may be TRBD1 or TRBD2, since each aligns over 6 bases. From a lookup of the germline V gene, CDR1 and CDR2 are MDHEN and SYDVKM. The CDR3 contains 16 residues, cysteine and phenylalanine counted. The kept DNA is CDR3 alone, 48 bases in frame from the first base. The junction carries 20 bases between V and J, which are trimmed by 8 bases and 0 bases respectively.